The clone carrying this TCR beta chain has at least ten counts. Its cognate antigen is unknown. This CDR3 is built from 13 residues. Germline assignment: CDR1 GTSNPN and CDR2 SVGIG (reference sequence). With 2 bases removed from V and 8 bases from J, the gap between germline ends came to 13 bases. The data stem from a study of neurological immune-mediated disorders. Study findings and constraints: No sharing of CDR3 amino acid sequences was observed among expanded clones across subjects, suggesting private repertoires in all groups.

The group of healthy controls was made up of people who were blood bank volunteers in Maryland, USA. Source material was 2 million unsorted PBMCs, stored at -80 °C in RNAlater. The authors made cDNA by 5'RACE with 10-nucleotide random UMIs. A single record per CDR3 protein comes from TCRdb applying MiXCR to the 5' RACE reads. The sample records 45,000 or so distinct CDR3 sequences, roughly 13% being singletons. The chain recombines TRBV30 with TRBJ2-1, with no clear D. The source of this sequence is a female donor in good health. Sequenced sample: PBMCs. In DNA, the CDR3 is TGTGCCTGGAGTACTACTCGGCACGATGAGCAGTTCTTC. Its protein is CAWSTTRHDEQFF.